This TCR beta chain was retrieved from a study of Ad26.COV2.S vaccination and SARS-CoV-2 variants. This clone has a handful of counts. Libraries were prepared by immunoSEQ multiplex PCR; TCRdb keeps only in-frame clonotypes and omits some of them. The data show around 300,000 clones, about 86% seen once. CDR3 length: 16 residues. Germline-derived CDR1 and CDR2 are SGHAT and FQDESV (reference sequence). Trimming pared 1 base from V and 3 bases from J, leaving 15 bases between. As to treatment: some 19 received Ad26.COV2.S at low or high dose, single or two shots; several received placebo; per-sample allocation not given. Samples came from day 63 after the first vaccine or placebo injection.

The sequencing here drew on peripheral blood, taken in a trial of Ad26.COV2.S vaccine versus placebo. The source of this sequence is a person between 18 and 59 years old who received the Ad26.COV2.S COVID-19 vaccine or a placebo. The rearrangement links TRBV11-1 to TRBJ1-2; D uncertain. The CDR3 loop is CASSLDVSGRDYGYTF. In DNA form, the CDR3 reads TGTGCCAGCAGCTTAGATGTCTCGGGAAGGGACTATGGCTACACCTTC.